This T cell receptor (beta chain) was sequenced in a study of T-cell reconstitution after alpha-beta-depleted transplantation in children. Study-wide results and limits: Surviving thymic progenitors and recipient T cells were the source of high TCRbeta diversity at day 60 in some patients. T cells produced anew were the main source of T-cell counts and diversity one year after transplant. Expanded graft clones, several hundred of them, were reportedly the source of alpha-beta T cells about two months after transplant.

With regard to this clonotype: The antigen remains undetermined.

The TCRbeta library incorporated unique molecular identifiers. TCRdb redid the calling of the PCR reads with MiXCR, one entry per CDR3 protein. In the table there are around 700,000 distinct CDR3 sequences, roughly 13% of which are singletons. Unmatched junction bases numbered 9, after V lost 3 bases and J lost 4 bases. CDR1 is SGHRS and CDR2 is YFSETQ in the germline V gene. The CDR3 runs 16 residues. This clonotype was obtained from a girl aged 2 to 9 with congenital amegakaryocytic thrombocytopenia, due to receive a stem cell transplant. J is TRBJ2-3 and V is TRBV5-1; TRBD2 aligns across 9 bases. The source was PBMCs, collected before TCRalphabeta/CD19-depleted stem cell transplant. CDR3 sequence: CASSSQREDVADTQYF. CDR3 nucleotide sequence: TGCGCCAGCAGCTCCCAGCGGGAGGACGTGGCAGATACGCAGTATTTT.